Listed below are T cell receptor beta chains from one sample, sequenced in a study of response to subunit inactivated influenza vaccine. TCRdb called the RT-PCR reads again in MiXCR, with one record for every CDR3 protein. The sample shows about 500,000 distinct CDR3 sequences, over 10% of them seen only once. Specimen: PBMCs from blood, collected roughly 48 days after vaccination. These receptors came from a man aged 50 to 59 who received an inactivated influenza vaccine. CDR3s include the opening cysteine and the closing phenylalanine or tryptophan. The order of the fields is J gene, V gene, D gene, clone size, CDR3 DNA, CDR3 protein. A D gene is named only where the DNA matches it firmly. Part of the rows lack a size; the others show once, few, many or a class for expanded clones.

j_gene: TRBJ2-1
v_gene: TRBV20-1
d_gene: TRBD2
abundance: many
CDR3nt: TGCAGTGCTAGAGGGCCTAGCGGCCGACGGGACAATGAGCAGTTCTTC
CDR3aa: CSARGPSGRRDNEQFF

j_gene: TRBJ1-2
v_gene: TRBV6-1
d_gene: NA
abundance: few
CDR3nt: TGTGCCAGCACCTACGGGCGTTCCCTTAACTATGGCTACACCTTC
CDR3aa: CASTYGRSLNYGYTF

j_gene: TRBJ2-1
v_gene: TRBV7-2
d_gene: TRBD1
abundance: many
CDR3nt: TGTGCCAGCAGCTGGGGACAGGGATCCTACAATGAGCAGTTCTTC
CDR3aa: CASSWGQGSYNEQFF

j_gene: TRBJ2-3
v_gene: TRBV5-1
d_gene: NA
abundance: many
CDR3nt: TGCGCCAGCAGCTTGGAAGGCCTGGATACGCAGTATTTT
CDR3aa: CASSLEGLDTQYF

j_gene: TRBJ2-7
v_gene: TRBV20-1
d_gene: TRBD2
abundance: few
CDR3nt: TGCAGTGCTAGATCGGGGGGGCCATACGAGCAGTACTTC
CDR3aa: CSARSGGPYEQYF

j_gene: TRBJ2-5
v_gene: TRBV28
d_gene: NA
abundance: few
CDR3nt: TGTGCCAGCAGTTTATCAGGGAGGCAGACCCAGTACTTC
CDR3aa: CASSLSGRQTQYF

j_gene: TRBJ2-1
v_gene: TRBV6-2/TRBV6-3
d_gene: TRBD2
abundance: few
CDR3nt: TGTGCCAGCAGTTCTCCACAGCGGGGGTTAAGTGGTGAGCAGTTCTTC
CDR3aa: CASSSPQRGLSGEQFF

j_gene: TRBJ2-1
v_gene: TRBV5-1
d_gene: TRBD2
abundance: NA
CDR3nt: TGCGCCAGCAGGGGGGGGACCCTCTACAATGAGCAGTTCTTC
CDR3aa: CASRGGTLYNEQFF

j_gene: TRBJ2-5
v_gene: TRBV3-1
d_gene: NA
abundance: NA
CDR3nt: TGTGCCAGCAGCCAATCTGTCGGGGTTCAAGAGACCCAGTACTTC
CDR3aa: CASSQSVGVQETQYF

j_gene: TRBJ2-3
v_gene: TRBV20-1
d_gene: TRBD2
abundance: few
CDR3nt: TGCAGTGCTAGGACTAGCGGGAGGGCCGCAGATACGCAGTATTTT
CDR3aa: CSARTSGRAADTQYF